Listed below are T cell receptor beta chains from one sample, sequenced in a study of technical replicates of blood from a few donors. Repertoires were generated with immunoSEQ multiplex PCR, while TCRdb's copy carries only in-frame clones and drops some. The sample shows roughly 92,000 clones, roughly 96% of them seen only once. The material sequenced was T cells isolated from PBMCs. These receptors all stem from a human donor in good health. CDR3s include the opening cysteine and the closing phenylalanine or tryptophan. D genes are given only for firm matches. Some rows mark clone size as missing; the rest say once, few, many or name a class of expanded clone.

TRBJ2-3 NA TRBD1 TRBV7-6 CASSLDRGVTDTQYF TGTGCCAGCAGCTTAGACAGGGGCGTCACAGATACGCAGTATTTT
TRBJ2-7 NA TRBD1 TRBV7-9 CASSSDREFNEQYF TGTGCCAGCAGCTCCGACAGGGAGTTCAACGAGCAGTACTTC
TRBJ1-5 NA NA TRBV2 CASSEALSKNQPQHF TGTGCCAGCAGTGAAGCCCTAAGCAAAAATCAGCCCCAGCATTTT
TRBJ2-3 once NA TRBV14 CASSQVQRITTDTQYF TGTGCCAGCAGCCAAGTGCAGAGGATTACCACAGATACGCAGTATTTT
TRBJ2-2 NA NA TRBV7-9 CASSLAVTTGELFF TGTGCCAGCAGCTTGGCAGTTACCACCGGGGAGCTGTTTTTT
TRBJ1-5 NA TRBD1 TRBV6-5 CASSFDRGSNQPQHF TGTGCCAGCAGCTTCGACAGGGGAAGCAATCAGCCCCAGCATTTT
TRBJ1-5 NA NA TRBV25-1 CASSSGTTEPQHF TGTGCCAGCAGTTCGGGAACCACGGAGCCCCAGCATTTT
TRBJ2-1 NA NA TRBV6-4 CASSDPSKQGGDNEQFF TGTGCCAGCAGTGACCCCTCTAAACAGGGGGGGGACAATGAGCAGTTCTTC
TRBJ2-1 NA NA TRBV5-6 CASSFQRNEQFF TGTGCCAGCAGCTTCCAGCGTAATGAGCAGTTCTTC
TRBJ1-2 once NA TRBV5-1 CASQDRPTNNYGYTF TGCGCCAGCCAGGACAGACCAACTAACAACTATGGCTACACCTTC
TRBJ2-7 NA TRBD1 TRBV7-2 CASSAGTGAYEQYF TGTGCCAGCAGCGCCGGGACAGGGGCCTACGAGCAGTACTTC
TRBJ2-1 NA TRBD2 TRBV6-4 CASSDTFRLAGVEQFF TGTGCCAGCAGTGACACGTTTAGGCTAGCGGGAGTCGAGCAGTTCTTC
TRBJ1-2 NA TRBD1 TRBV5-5 CASSSYGEGAYGYTF TGTGCCAGCAGCTCCTACGGAGAGGGGGCCTATGGCTACACCTTC
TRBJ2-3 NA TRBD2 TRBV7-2 CASSRSAGGLADTQYF TGTGCCAGCAGCCGTTCAGCGGGAGGGTTGGCAGATACGCAGTATTTT
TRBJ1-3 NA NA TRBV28 CASSSGTPGNTIYF TGTGCCAGCAGCTCAGGGACACCTGGAAACACCATATATTTT
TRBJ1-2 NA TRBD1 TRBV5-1 CASSLPGTAYGYTF TGCGCCAGCAGCTTGCCCGGGACAGCCTATGGCTACACCTTC
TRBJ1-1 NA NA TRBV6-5 CASSWGRSNTEAFF TGTGCCAGCAGTTGGGGGAGGTCGAACACTGAAGCTTTCTTT
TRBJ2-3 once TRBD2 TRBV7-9 CASSLVGGADTQYF TGTGCCAGCAGCTTAGTGGGAGGGGCAGATACGCAGTATTTT
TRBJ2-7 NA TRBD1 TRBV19 CASSMRQGAYEQYF TGTGCCAGTAGTATGAGACAGGGAGCCTACGAGCAGTACTTC
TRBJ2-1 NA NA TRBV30 CAWSVGQGQFF TGTGCCTGGAGTGTGGGGCAGGGTCAGTTCTTC
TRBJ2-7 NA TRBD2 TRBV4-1 CASSQKGLAGEQYF TGCGCCAGCAGCCAAAAGGGACTAGCGGGCGAGCAGTACTTC
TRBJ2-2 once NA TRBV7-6 CASSLAPRGPTGELFF TGTGCCAGCAGCTTAGCGCCTAGGGGCCCCACCGGGGAGCTGTTTTTT
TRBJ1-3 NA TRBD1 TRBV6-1 CASSPGGSGNTIYF TGTGCCAGCAGCCCAGGGGGCTCTGGAAACACCATATATTTT
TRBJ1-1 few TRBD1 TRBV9 CASGPTGVNTEAFF TGTGCCAGCGGACCGACAGGGGTGAACACTGAAGCTTTCTTT
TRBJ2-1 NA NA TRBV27 CASSYAGTYNEQFF TGTGCCAGCAGTTACGCAGGAACCTACAATGAGCAGTTCTTC
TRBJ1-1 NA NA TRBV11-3 CASSLLRTVNTEAFF TGTGCCAGCAGCTTATTAAGGACAGTCAACACTGAAGCTTTCTTT
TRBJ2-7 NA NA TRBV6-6 CASSLLDSYEQYF TGTGCCAGCAGTTTACTGGACTCCTACGAGCAGTACTTC
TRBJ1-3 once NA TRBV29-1 CSVLADTIYF TGCAGCGTTTTGGCGGACACCATATATTTT
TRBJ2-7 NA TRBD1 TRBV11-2 CASSLGQGGWYEQYF TGTGCCAGCAGCTTAGGACAGGGTGGATGGTACGAGCAGTACTTC
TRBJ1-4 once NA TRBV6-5 CASSGGEKLFF TGTGCCAGCAGTGGAGGTGAAAAACTGTTTTTT
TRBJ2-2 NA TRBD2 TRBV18 CASSPSSLAASRATGELFF TGTGCCAGCTCACCATCGTCTCTAGCGGCCTCCCGGGCCACCGGGGAGCTGTTTTTT
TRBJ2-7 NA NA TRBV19 CASSIFTGEVKEQYF TGTGCCAGTAGTATTTTCACAGGGGAGGTCAAGGAGCAGTACTTC
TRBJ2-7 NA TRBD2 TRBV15 CATSRGLAGEEQYF TGTGCCACCAGCAGAGGACTAGCGGGAGAAGAGCAGTACTTC
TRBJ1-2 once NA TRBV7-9 CASSLDVENYGYTF TGTGCCAGCAGCTTAGATGTGGAGAACTATGGCTACACCTTC
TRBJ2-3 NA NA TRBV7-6 CASLPLIGVSYDTQYF TGTGCCAGCCTCCCCCTAATCGGAGTTTCGTATGATACGCAGTATTTT
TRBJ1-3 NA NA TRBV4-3 CASSQTRGFGNTIYF TGCGCCAGCAGCCAAACCCGGGGGTTTGGAAACACCATATATTTT
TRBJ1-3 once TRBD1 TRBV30 CAGETGASGNTIYF TGTGCCGGTGAAACAGGGGCGTCTGGAAACACCATATATTTT
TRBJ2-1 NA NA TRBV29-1 CSVAIGGTYNEQFF TGCAGCGTTGCTATCGGCGGGACCTACAATGAGCAGTTCTTC
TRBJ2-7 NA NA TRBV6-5 CASSPVPYEQYF TGTGCCAGCAGTCCTGTTCCCTACGAGCAGTACTTC
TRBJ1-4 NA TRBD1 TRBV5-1 CASSLGQGEMGNGEKLFF TGCGCCAGCAGCTTGGGACAGGGTGAGATGGGCAACGGTGAAAAACTGTTTTTT
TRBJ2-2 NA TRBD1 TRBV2 CASLGQGNPGELFF TGTGCCAGCCTAGGACAGGGGAATCCCGGGGAGCTGTTTTTT
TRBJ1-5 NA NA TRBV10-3 CAIGPEGERSGQPQHF TGTGCCATCGGCCCGGAAGGGGAAAGAAGTGGCCAGCCCCAGCATTTT
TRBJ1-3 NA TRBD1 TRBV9 CASSVGTGSTGNTIYF TGTGCCAGCAGCGTAGGGACAGGGAGCACTGGAAACACCATATATTTT
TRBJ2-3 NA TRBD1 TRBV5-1 CASSLSGQGIDTQYF TGCGCCAGCAGCTTGAGTGGACAGGGGATAGATACGCAGTATTTT
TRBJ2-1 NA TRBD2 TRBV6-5 CASSYSGGSGYNEQFF TGTGCCAGCAGTTACTCGGGCGGGAGTGGGTACAATGAGCAGTTCTTC
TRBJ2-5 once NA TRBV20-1 CSAPRETQYF TGCAGTGCCCCCAGGGAGACCCAGTACTTC
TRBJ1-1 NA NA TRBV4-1 CASSQDMWNTEAFF TGCGCCAGCAGCCAAGATATGTGGAACACTGAAGCTTTCTTT
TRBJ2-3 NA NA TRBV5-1 CASSFWQARTDTQYF TGCGCCAGCAGCTTCTGGCAGGCCCGCACAGATACGCAGTATTTT
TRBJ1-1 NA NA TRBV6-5 CASIRTANTEAFF TGTGCCAGCATCCGGACAGCGAACACTGAAGCTTTCTTT
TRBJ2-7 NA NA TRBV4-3 CASSQDNYEQYF TGCGCCAGCAGCCAAGACAATTACGAGCAGTACTTC